This entry lists 15 T cell receptor beta chains sequenced from one sample in a study of blood T cells in healthy people across ages. The use of a sample-barcoded 5' primer and a J-beta primer mix characterized a second PCR of about 7 to 12 cycles. TCRdb re-called the 5' RACE reads through MiXCR, storing one row per CDR3 protein. In the table there are 450,000 to 700,000 distinct CDR3 sequences, 25% to 30% of which are singletons. Sequences were obtained from blood. The receptors come from an older woman in good health.

The chain recombines TRBV24-1 with TRBJ2-1; D is ambiguous. CDR3 length equals 17 residues. V lost 1 base and J lost 0, with 12 bases in between. The germline V gene encodes CDR1 KGHDR and CDR2 SFDVKD. CDR3 amino acids: CATSDLRPTSSYNEQFF. As DNA, the CDR3 is TGTGCCACCAGTGATTTACGCCCTACCAGCTCCTACAATGAGCAGTTCTTC.

This clonotype has just a few counts. The rearrangement links TRBV5-1 to TRBJ2-1; 7 bases are shared with TRBD2. Trimming at V came to 4 bases and at J to 6 bases, leaving 7 bases not matched to a gene. This CDR3 region has 14 residues. CDR1 and CDR2 from the germline V gene are SGHRS and YFSETQ. The chain's CDR3 is CASSDRLALNEQFF. The DNA for the CDR3 is TGCGCCAGCAGCGACCGACTAGCCCTCAATGAGCAGTTCTTC.

The CDR3 DNA reads as TGCGCCAGCAGCCAAGATCCTAGCACAGATACGCAGTATTTT. Translation gives CASSQDPSTDTQYF. This chain connects TRBV4-3 to TRBJ2-3; D call uncertain. Trimming removed 0 bases from V and 0 bases from J, with 4 bases in between. CDR1 LGHNA and CDR2 YSLEER come from the germline V gene. The CDR3 sequence is 14 residues long.

The chain has TRBV20-1 and TRBJ2-5, with D possibly TRBD1 on 5 matching bases. Germline assignment: CDR1 DFQATT and CDR2 SNEGSKA (reference sequence). The CDR3 consists of 16 residues. Trimming cost V 4 bases and J 2 bases, with 20 bases left between them. CDR3: CSATRPLRVIQETQYF. Written as DNA, the CDR3 is TGCAGTGCTACCCGACCTCTCAGGGTTATTCAAGAGACCCAGTACTTC.

This clonotype was found many times. The CDR3 sequence: CASSNTGRETQYF. Written as DNA, the CDR3 is TGTGCCAGCAGCAACACAGGGAGGGAGACCCAGTACTTC. The chain employs TRBV5-5 and TRBJ2-5, with D perhaps assigned TRBD1 or TRBD2 (6 bases each). Germline V gene lookup returns CDR1 SGHKS and CDR2 YYEKEE (reference sequence). The V gene lost 4 bases and the J gene lost 5 bases, with 12 bases spanning the gap. The CDR3 consists of 13 residues.

The rearrangement joins TRBV7-6 to TRBJ2-3; maybe TRBD1 (6 bases). CDR1 is SGHVS and CDR2 is FNYEAQ in the germline V gene. V lost 5 bases and J lost 5, with 11 bases in between. The length of the CDR3 is 13 residues. CDR3 region: CASSQGPKDTQYF. In nucleotides, the CDR3 is TGTGCCAGCAGCCAGGGGCCTAAAGATACGCAGTATTTT. Drawing the rest from reference TRBV7-6 and TRBJ2-3, the complete variable domain is GAGVSQSPRYKVTKRGQDVALRCDPISGHVSLYWYRQALGQGPEFLTYFNYEAQQDKSGLPNDRFSAERPEGSISTLTIQRTEQRDSAMYRCASSQGPKDTQYFGPGTRLTVL.

The chain employs TRBV9 and TRBJ2-3; 9 nucleotides agree with TRBD2. Germline V CDR1 and CDR2: SGDLS, YYNGEE. The CDR3 is made up of 15 amino acids. J gave up 6 bases and V 0 bases, and 5 bases lay outside the gene matches. The CDR3 is CASSVAIAGDDTQYF. CDR3 coding DNA: TGTGCCAGCAGCGTAGCGATAGCGGGGGACGATACGCAGTATTTT.

Only a few counts were recorded for this clonotype. In nucleotides, the CDR3 is TGTGCCAGCTCTTCGATTCGGGGGCCGGGAGATACGCAGTATTTT. Its translation: CASSSIRGPGDTQYF. The chain employs TRBV18 and TRBJ2-3, with D tentatively TRBD1 or TRBD2 (6 bases each). This CDR3 is 15 amino acids long. The V gene lost 6 bases and the J gene lost 5 bases, with 18 bases spanning the gap. The V gene's germline CDR1 is KGHSH and CDR2 LQKENI.

This chain joins TRBV7-3 and TRBJ2-5, with 7 positions matching TRBD2. V trimming: 0 bases; J trimming: 3 bases; junction bases outside the gene matches: 7. The CDR3 runs to 16 residues. The V gene's germline CDR1 is SGHTA and CDR2 FQGTGA. CDR3 amino acids: CASSLTRPGGEETQYF. CDR3 DNA: TGTGCCAGCAGCTTAACTCGACCGGGGGGAGAAGAGACCCAGTACTTC.

This chain links TRBV7-3 with TRBJ1-1; D remains ambiguous. This CDR3 comprises 15 residues. Germline loops: CDR1 SGHTA, CDR2 FQGTGA. Trimming cost V 0 bases and J 7 bases, with 15 bases left between them. CDR3 in amino acids: CASSLTPVPENEAFF. In nucleotides, the CDR3 is TGTGCCAGCAGCTTAACCCCCGTTCCTGAGAATGAAGCTTTCTTT.

The genes are TRBV5-1 and TRBJ2-4; D not resolved. The CDR3 is 21 amino acids. Between the trimmed V and J ends, which lost 7 bases and 1 base, there was a span of 33 bases. Per germline, CDR1 SGHRS and CDR2 YFSETQ. As DNA, the CDR3 is TGCGCCAGCCTTATTGAGGAAGGTATAAAGAAGCCGCCGAGGGCCAAAAACATTCAGTACTTC. It translates to CASLIEEGIKKPPRAKNIQYF.

The V gene is TRBV3-1, the J gene TRBJ2-7; 9 nucleotides agree with TRBD1. Losses at the gene ends were 4 bases for V and 6 bases for J; bases not matched to a gene: 7. CDR1 LGHDT and CDR2 YNNKEL come from the germline V gene (reference sequence). This CDR3 region has 14 residues. The CDR3 loop reads CASSLGTGSGEQYF. The CDR3 bases are TGTGCCAGCAGCCTGGGGACAGGGAGCGGCGAGCAGTACTTC.

The rearrangement joins TRBV6-6 to TRBJ2-5; D not certain. V lost 7 bases and J 7 bases, leaving 7 bases between the germline ends. Germline V lookup: CDR1 MNHNY, CDR2 SVGAGI (reference sequence). CDR3 size: 10 residues. CDR3 coding DNA: TGTGCCAGCAACGAAGGGACCCAGTACTTC. The encoded protein is CASNEGTQYF.

CDR3 in DNA: TGCGCCAGCAGCTTCATCGGGACTAGCGGGGGCCCTTATTCCTACAATGAGCAGTTCTTC. It is translated as CASSFIGTSGGPYSYNEQFF. V and J are TRBV5-1 and TRBJ2-1; 14 nucleotides align to TRBD2. Per the germline V gene, CDR1 is SGHRS and CDR2 is YFSETQ. The CDR3 has 20 residues. The trim removed 2 bases at V and 1 base at J, leaving 11 bases unmatched.

The chain combines TRBV7-6 with TRBJ2-5, with D perhaps assigned TRBD1 or TRBD2 (5 bases each). The V and J ends lost 7 bases and 3 bases respectively, with 24 bases between them. The CDR3 contains 17 residues. The germline gives CDR1 SGHVS, CDR2 FNYEAQ. The CDR3 bases are TGTGCCAGCATTAACTTGACCGATCGGGACGACGAAGAGACCCAGTACTTC. It encodes CASINLTDRDDEETQYF. Complete variable domain (other parts from reference TRBV7-6 and TRBJ2-5): GAGVSQSPRYKVTKRGQDVALRCDPISGHVSLYWYRQALGQGPEFLTYFNYEAQQDKSGLPNDRFSAERPEGSISTLTIQRTEQRDSAMYRCASINLTDRDDEETQYFGPGTRLLVL.